These T cell receptor beta chains were read from a single sample in a study of lymphopenia after photon versus proton radiotherapy. Generated by immunoSEQ multiplex PCR, the TCRdb table keeps only in-frame clones and is missing some. The sample lists tens of thousands of clones, roughly 90% occurring once. Sequencing was performed on peripheral blood, taken from a patient treated with photon-based radiotherapy. These receptor sequences come from a woman in her 40s with cholangiocarcinoma. Each CDR3 is given with its conserved first and last residue. The order of the fields is clone size, J gene, V gene, D gene, CDR3 protein, CDR3 DNA. The D gene is left open where the match is weak. For some rows the clone size is stated as once, few or many, or as a class when expanded; others skip it.

abundance: NA
j_gene: TRBJ2-1
v_gene: TRBV9
d_gene: NA
CDR3aa: CASSVGFLGRGPHNEQFF
CDR3nt: TGTGCCAGCAGCGTAGGGTTCTTGGGCAGGGGTCCCCATAATGAGCAGTTCTTC

abundance: NA
j_gene: TRBJ2-2
v_gene: TRBV2
d_gene: NA
CDR3aa: CASRAAGTLNTGELFF
CDR3nt: TGTGCCAGCAGAGCAGCCGGGACACTGAACACCGGGGAGCTGTTTTTT

abundance: NA
j_gene: TRBJ1-2
v_gene: TRBV27
d_gene: TRBD1
CDR3aa: CASSLSGTGTYGYTF
CDR3nt: TGTGCCAGCAGTTTATCCGGGACAGGGACCTATGGCTACACCTTC

abundance: once
j_gene: TRBJ2-1
v_gene: TRBV4-2
d_gene: NA
CDR3aa: CASSQGVVAETYNEQFF
CDR3nt: TGTGCCAGCAGCCAAGGAGTTGTAGCGGAAACCTACAATGAGCAGTTCTTC

abundance: NA
j_gene: TRBJ2-2
v_gene: TRBV4-1
d_gene: NA
CDR3aa: CASSQDPGIAGELFF
CDR3nt: TGCGCCAGCAGCCAAGATCCAGGGATCGCCGGGGAGCTGTTTTTT

abundance: NA
j_gene: TRBJ2-7
v_gene: TRBV21-1
d_gene: NA
CDR3aa: CASTAGRPPQSSYEQYF
CDR3nt: TGTGCCAGCACGGCCGGGCGACCGCCCCAAAGCTCCTACGAGCAGTACTTC

abundance: NA
j_gene: TRBJ2-3
v_gene: TRBV7-9
d_gene: TRBD2
CDR3aa: CASSRLAELQYF
CDR3nt: TGTGCCAGCAGCCGACTAGCGGAGCTTCAGTATTTT

abundance: NA
j_gene: TRBJ1-6
v_gene: TRBV2
d_gene: NA
CDR3aa: CASSGNVNSPLHF
CDR3nt: TGTGCCAGCAGTGGGAACGTTAATTCACCCCTCCACTTT

abundance: NA
j_gene: TRBJ1-3
v_gene: TRBV27
d_gene: NA
CDR3aa: CASSLVAGSNTIYF
CDR3nt: TGTGCCAGCAGTTTAGTCGCAGGGAGTAACACCATATATTTT

abundance: NA
j_gene: TRBJ1-5
v_gene: TRBV7-8
d_gene: NA
CDR3aa: CASSLGSVYSNQPQHF
CDR3nt: TGTGCCAGCAGCTTAGGCTCAGTCTATAGCAATCAGCCCCAGCATTTT

abundance: NA
j_gene: TRBJ2-1
v_gene: TRBV28
d_gene: TRBD2
CDR3aa: CASSFDKRGPGFKNNEQFF
CDR3nt: TGTGCCAGCAGTTTTGACAAGCGGGGGCCCGGCTTCAAAAACAATGAGCAGTTCTTC

abundance: NA
j_gene: TRBJ2-7
v_gene: TRBV7-2
d_gene: NA
CDR3aa: CASSLGFRDSSYEQYF
CDR3nt: TGTGCCAGCAGCTTAGGGTTCAGGGATTCCTCCTACGAGCAGTACTTC

abundance: NA
j_gene: TRBJ2-2
v_gene: TRBV28
d_gene: NA
CDR3aa: CASSIKRTGFTGELFF
CDR3nt: TGTGCCAGCAGCATAAAGAGAACAGGGTTCACCGGGGAGCTGTTTTTT

abundance: NA
j_gene: TRBJ2-3
v_gene: TRBV7-6
d_gene: TRBD2
CDR3aa: CASSPAGESTDTQYF
CDR3nt: TGTGCCAGCAGCCCTGCGGGGGAAAGCACAGATACGCAGTATTTT

abundance: NA
j_gene: TRBJ1-2
v_gene: TRBV19
d_gene: TRBD1
CDR3aa: CAGGTVGHYGYTF
CDR3nt: TGTGCCGGGGGGACAGTAGGGCACTATGGCTACACCTTC

abundance: NA
j_gene: TRBJ1-4
v_gene: TRBV18
d_gene: TRBD1
CDR3aa: CASSPRVGQGREKLFF
CDR3nt: TGTGCCAGCTCACCAAGGGTGGGACAGGGCAGAGAAAAACTGTTTTTT

abundance: NA
j_gene: TRBJ1-1
v_gene: TRBV9
d_gene: TRBD1
CDR3aa: CASSVDRQGTEAFF
CDR3nt: TGTGCCAGCAGCGTAGACCGACAGGGGACTGAAGCTTTCTTT

abundance: NA
j_gene: TRBJ1-1
v_gene: TRBV28
d_gene: NA
CDR3aa: CASSLLATRAFF
CDR3nt: TGTGCCAGCAGTTTGCTGGCCACTCGAGCTTTCTTT

abundance: NA
j_gene: TRBJ2-7
v_gene: TRBV11-3
d_gene: NA
CDR3aa: CASSPGASYEQYF
CDR3nt: TGTGCCAGCAGCCCGGGGGCCTCCTACGAGCAGTACTTC

abundance: NA
j_gene: TRBJ1-1
v_gene: TRBV29-1
d_gene: NA
CDR3aa: CSVSDSTEAFF
CDR3nt: TGCAGCGTTTCAGACAGCACTGAAGCTTTCTTT

abundance: NA
j_gene: TRBJ1-1
v_gene: TRBV7-3
d_gene: NA
CDR3aa: CASSEEMGVGTEAFF
CDR3nt: TGTGCCAGCAGCGAAGAAATGGGGGTAGGCACTGAAGCTTTCTTT

abundance: NA
j_gene: TRBJ2-5
v_gene: TRBV2
d_gene: NA
CDR3aa: CASKDTISFWETQYF
CDR3nt: TGTGCCAGCAAGGACACCATTTCTTTCTGGGAGACCCAGTACTTC

abundance: NA
j_gene: TRBJ1-1
v_gene: TRBV7-9
d_gene: NA
CDR3aa: CASSLDSGNTEAFF
CDR3nt: TGTGCCAGCAGCTTAGATTCCGGGAACACTGAAGCTTTCTTT

abundance: NA
j_gene: TRBJ2-7
v_gene: TRBV10-2
d_gene: NA
CDR3aa: CASSVLGASYEQYF
CDR3nt: TGCGCCAGCAGTGTGCTGGGGGCTTCCTACGAGCAGTACTTC

abundance: NA
j_gene: TRBJ1-4
v_gene: TRBV4-1
d_gene: NA
CDR3aa: CASSQGWVVHAKLFF
CDR3nt: TGCGCCAGCAGCCAGGGGTGGGTGGTTCATGCAAAACTGTTTTTT